This TCR beta chain was recovered during a study of cytomegalovirus exposure and HLA in healthy donors. Overall study results and limits: The CMV antigen specificity of a few CMV-associated chains was confirmed through in vitro analysis. Reported results showed that the classifier diagnosed cytomegalovirus status with high specificity and sensitivity. One later analysis, an examination of the 100 to 150 validation repertoires, found that first-cohort TCR clusters tended to co-occur in them.

As to this clone: The antigen is undetermined.

Germline CDR1 and CDR2: SGDLS and YYNGEE. This CDR3 has 13 amino acids. The V and J ends lost 4 bases and 2 bases respectively, with 9 bases between them. Measured with immunoSEQ multiplex PCR; TCRdb has only the in-frame clones, and not every one. The sample shows about 170,000 clones, 80% to 90% of them seen only once. This sequence joins TRBV9 and TRBJ1-1; D remains unclear. The receptor was derived from a woman in her twenties or thirties in good health and CMV-seronegative. Input material: PBMCs. The CDR3 DNA is TGTGCCAGCAGCATTTGGAAAAACACTGAAGCTTTCTTT. It codes for CASSIWKNTEAFF.